This T cell receptor (beta chain) was observed in a study of blood T cell repertoires in COVID-19. Study background: Acute and convalescent COVID-19 specimens originated in the United States, Italy and Spain. Sources were T cells, B-cell-depleted T cells, or PBMCs; the material itself was cDNA or gDNA.

Original data processing: By means of reference gene primer amplification, nucleated cell counts were estimated. Assay: immunoSEQ multiplex PCR; the TCRdb copy retains only in-frame clones and omits some. V and J calls and clone size follow that table, whereas D and trimming were derived from the DNA. The sample has fewer than 450,000 clones; around nine tenths are singletons. A Seattle source enrolled patients during active infection and followed them longitudinally. Germline values: CDR1 SGDLS, CDR2 YYNGEE. J lost 4 bases, V lost 4 bases, and 7 bases had no gene match. The CDR3 has 15 residues. This receptor was obtained from a woman aged 70-85 years with COVID-19, enrolled during active disease. This chain joins TRBV9 and TRBJ2-1; TRBD2 aligns across 8 bases. The sample taken for sequencing was peripheral blood. This chain's CDR3 is CASSPTSEGYNEQFF. CDR3 coding DNA: TGTGCCAGCAGCCCGACTAGCGAGGGTTACAATGAGCAGTTCTTC.